The T cell receptor (beta chain) described here comes from a study of T cells expressing NK-cell markers. In the study overall: According to the study, TCR beta repertoires originated from sorted CD3+CD56+NKG2C+, CD3+CD56+NKG2C- and CD3+CD56-NKG2C+ T cells. With respect to HCMV, seven of the eight sequenced donors were seropositive, and one was seronegative.

Comments on this clonotype: Its target is unknown.

TCR beta cDNA was made by 5'RACE template switching with UMIs. TCRdb reprocessed the 5' RACE reads, with one entry per CDR3 protein and no DNA. The sample's table shows 300,000 to 450,000 distinct CDR3 sequences. Germline CDR1 and CDR2: SGHVS and FQNEAQ. The CDR3 spans 14 residues. Overall study findings and caveats: Leadership of the CD3+CD56-NKG2C+ fraction also belonged to these clonotypes in a handful of donors.

Sequenced: blood T cells: a sorted CD56 or NKG2C T cell subset, CD4+ or CD8+ T cells, or bulk PBMC T cells (not recorded which). The J gene is TRBJ2-1, the V gene TRBV7-8. The TCR comes from a man aged 18 to 70 in good health. Here the CDR3 reads CASSLERSNNEQFF.